A single sample gave rise to the 30 T cell receptor beta chains below, sequenced in a study of shared clonotypes between healthy human individuals. Assay: immunoSEQ multiplex PCR; the TCRdb copy retains only in-frame clones and omits some. Altogether fewer than 2.5 million clones are present, roughly 93% being singletons, with the ten largest covering 0.35% to 0.45%. Sequencing was carried out using naive CD4+ T cells from PBMCs. The subset here: CD45RA+ positively selected. The receptors were gathered from a man younger than 30 in good health. Some clones in this sample may be carry-over from other donors' samples.

In DNA, the CDR3 is TGTGCCAGCAGTGGTGGACAGACAAGCACAGATACGCAGTATTTT. This gives the protein CASSGGQTSTDTQYF. The V and J genes are TRBV2 and TRBJ2-3, with a possible D match to TRBD1 (6 bases). The CDR3 covers 15 residues. The germline V gene has CDR1 SNHLY and CDR2 FYNNEI. V gave up 4 bases and J gave up 0 bases, with 11 bases separating them.

This rearrangement joins TRBV30 to TRBJ2-7, with D perhaps matching TRBD2 (6 bases). Germline V CDR1 and CDR2: GTSNPN, SVGIG (reference sequence). The CDR3 covers 13 residues. V was clipped by 8 bases and J by 3 bases, with 17 bases between them. CDR3 in DNA: TGTGCCCGGAAACTAGCCCACTACTACGAGCAGTACTTC. Protein product: CARKLAHYYEQYF.

The chain joins TRBV27 to TRBJ2-3; the match to TRBD2 covers 7 bases. In germline, CDR1 is MNHEY, CDR2 SMNVEV (reference sequence). Trimming cost V 6 bases and J 3 bases; bases outside gene matches: 12. This CDR3 is 16 amino acids long. CDR3 bases: TGTGCCAGCAGCTCGCCTCGAGCTAGCGGAACAGATACGCAGTATTTT. This translates into CASSSPRASGTDTQYF.

The chain recombines TRBV5-1 with TRBJ2-1; possible D gene TRBD1, 5 bases. Trimming removed 0 bases at V and 3 bases at J, with 10 bases between. Germline loops: CDR1 SGHRS, CDR2 YFSETQ. The CDR3 contains 15 residues. The CDR3 region is CASSLEQGYYNEQFF. CDR3 sequence (DNA): TGCGCCAGCAGCTTGGAGCAGGGATACTACAATGAGCAGTTCTTC.

This clone has a single count. This rearrangement joins TRBV28 to TRBJ2-5, with 7 bases lining up with TRBD1. From germline, CDR1 is MDHEN and CDR2 SYDVKM. V trimming: 1 base; J trimming: 4 bases; junction bases outside the gene matches: 6. There are 15 residues in the CDR3. The CDR3 here is CASSLYTGVVETQYF. The DNA of the CDR3 is TGTGCCAGCAGTTTATACACAGGGGTGGTAGAGACCCAGTACTTC.

The chain couples TRBV5-4 to TRBJ1-1; 8 bases map to TRBD1. The V gene's germline CDR1 is SGHNT and CDR2 YYREEE (reference sequence). V lost 4 bases, J lost 4 bases, and 9 bases stayed unmatched. The CDR3 covers 15 residues. The DNA for the CDR3 is TGTGCCAGCAGCCGAGATCGGACAGGGATCACTGAAGCTTTCTTT. Its translation is CASSRDRTGITEAFF.

The chain joins TRBV7-9 to TRBJ2-7; TRBD2 matches at 13 bases. The J segment lost 6 bases and the V segment lost 2 bases, leaving 7 bases of the junction unmatched. The CDR3 sequence is 16 residues long. Germline V gene lookup returns CDR1 SEHNR and CDR2 FQNEAQ (reference sequence). CDR3 sequence reads: CASSLTLAGGPLEQYF. The CDR3 region has the DNA TGTGCCAGCAGCTTAACACTAGCGGGAGGGCCGCTCGAGCAGTACTTC.

The V and J genes are TRBV6-1 and TRBJ2-1; 13 nucleotides align to TRBD2. In germline, CDR1 is MNHNS, CDR2 SASEGT. The trim removed 8 bases at V and 6 bases at J, leaving 4 bases unmatched. This CDR3 region has 14 residues. CDR3 sequence: CASVLAGGFNEQFF. The CDR3 DNA sequence: TGTGCCAGCGTACTAGCGGGAGGGTTCAATGAGCAGTTCTTC.

The CDR3 DNA sequence: TGTGCCAGCAGCCAACCGTGGGGACAGGGAGGTGCAGATACGCAGTATTTT. Translating it yields CASSQPWGQGGADTQYF. The chain uses TRBV4-2 and TRBJ2-3; 9 bases fit TRBD1. CDR1 LGHNA and CDR2 YNFKEQ come from the germline V gene. This CDR3 spans 17 amino acids. Trimming cost V 2 bases and J 4 bases; bases outside gene matches: 10.

The genes are TRBV28 and TRBJ1-4; 7 bases are a match to TRBD1. Germline V gene data show CDR1 as MDHEN and CDR2 as SYDVKM. The V segment lost 8 bases and the J segment 8 bases; nucleotides outside the gene matches: 11. The CDR3 is made up of 14 amino acids. The DNA of the CDR3 is TGTGCCAGCGGGTTGGTAGGGGGCATCGAAAAACTGTTTTTT. This gives the protein CASGLVGGIEKLFF.

The V gene is TRBV7-2, the J gene TRBJ2-7, with TRBD2 identical over 9 bases. After removal of 1 base from V and 3 bases from J, the junction contained 4 bases not matched to a gene. Germline V gene data show CDR1 as SGHTA and CDR2 as FQGNSA. The CDR3 covers 15 residues. The chain's CDR3 is CASSLGLAEFYEQYF. Here the CDR3 DNA reads TGTGCCAGCAGCTTAGGACTAGCGGAGTTCTACGAGCAGTACTTC.

V and J are TRBV27 and TRBJ2-7; TRBD2 agrees at 10 bases. The CDR3 is 14 amino acids. Germline V gives CDR1 MNHEY, CDR2 SMNVEV (reference sequence). With V trimmed by 8 bases and J by 0 bases, 4 bases remained unmatched. The CDR3 protein is CASGTSASSYEQYF. CDR3 coding DNA: TGTGCCAGCGGGACTAGCGCTAGCTCCTACGAGCAGTACTTC.

The chain uses TRBV4-1 and TRBJ2-7; no definite D call. The germline V gene has CDR1 MGHRA and CDR2 YSYEKL. The CDR3 extends over 15 amino acids. V lost 0 bases and J lost 4, with 13 bases in between. CDR3 DNA sequence: TGCGCCAGCAGCCAAGATGACTTGCGGTCGTACGAGCAGTACTTC. Protein: CASSQDDLRSYEQYF.

The table lists this clone with a count of one. At the DNA level, this CDR3 is encoded by other sequences in the same sample as well. The chain employs TRBV14 and TRBJ1-1; D is possibly TRBD1 (6 bases). Germline V CDR1 and CDR2: SGHDN, FVKESK. Trimming stripped 4 bases from V and 3 bases from J, with 9 bases between. The CDR3 extends over 13 amino acids. CDR3 DNA: TGTGCCAGCAGCCTACAGGGATACACTGAAGCTTTCTTT. As protein: CASSLQGYTEAFF.

The chain is built from TRBV5-1 and TRBJ1-4, with D perhaps TRBD1 (6 bases). Deletions cut 4 bases from V and 8 bases from J, with 18 bases between. The CDR3 length is 15 residues. The germline gives CDR1 SGHRS, CDR2 YFSETQ. This chain's CDR3 is CASSPQGSLGEKLFF. CDR3 DNA sequence: TGCGCCAGCAGCCCACAGGGATCGTTGGGCGAAAAACTGTTTTTT.

The J gene is TRBJ2-1, the V gene TRBV30; 7 bases line up with TRBD2. In germline, CDR1 is GTSNPN, CDR2 SVGIG (reference sequence). The length of the CDR3 is 11 residues. Trimming removed 7 bases from V and 10 bases from J; junction bases left unmatched: 7. The CDR3 sequence is CAFVAGREQFF. The CDR3 coding sequence is TGTGCCTTCGTAGCGGGCCGGGAGCAGTTCTTC.

The chain links TRBV30 to TRBJ2-1, with D hard to call. V dropped 4 bases and J dropped 15 bases, with 19 bases sitting between them. Germline lookup yields CDR1 GTSNPN and CDR2 SVGIG (reference sequence). The CDR3 covers 12 residues. Here the CDR3 DNA reads TGTGCCTGGAATTATGAGGTCGAGGCTGGGTTCTTC. Translation: CAWNYEVEAGFF.

V is TRBV7-2 and J is TRBJ1-2, with D perhaps matching TRBD1 (5 bases). The germline CDR1 and CDR2 sequences are SGHTA and FQGNSA. The CDR3 is 15 amino acids. Deletions cut 4 bases from V and 4 bases from J, with 16 bases between. Here the CDR3 reads CASSSRRQDTYGYTF. CDR3 coding DNA: TGTGCCAGCAGCTCCCGCCGCCAGGACACCTATGGCTACACCTTC.

The V call is TRBV18, the J call TRBJ2-2; 10 positions match TRBD1. This CDR3 comprises 17 residues. V dropped 1 base and J dropped 2; count of bases not matched to a gene: 4. Germline V gene lookup returns CDR1 KGHSH and CDR2 LQKENI. CDR3 region: CASSPLTGGGNTGELFF. The DNA of the CDR3 is TGTGCCAGCTCACCACTGACAGGGGGCGGCAACACCGGGGAGCTGTTTTTT.

The J gene is TRBJ1-2, the V gene TRBV5-1; TRBD1 matches at 11 bases. Germline V gene sequence: CDR1 SGHRS, CDR2 YFSETQ. The junction had 8 bases not matched to a gene; V was cut back by 3 bases and J by 7 bases. This CDR3 is 15 amino acids long. The CDR3 region has the DNA TGCGCCAGCAGCTCTGGACAGGGGGCAGAGGGTGGCTACACCTTC. Translating it yields CASSSGQGAEGGYTF.

The V and J genes are TRBV19 and TRBJ2-6; weak D call: TRBD1 (5 bases). V lost 8 bases and J 7 bases, leaving 18 bases between the germline ends. This CDR3 region has 15 residues. Germline lookup yields CDR1 LNHDA and CDR2 SQIVND (reference sequence). DNA of the CDR3: TGTGCCAGTCCTAATAGGGGTGATTACGCCAACGTCCTGACTTTC. Its protein is CASPNRGDYANVLTF.

V usage is TRBV9 and J usage is TRBJ2-7; tentatively, D is TRBD2 (6 bases). Trimming stripped 4 bases from V and 0 bases from J, with 14 bases between. Germline-derived CDR1 and CDR2 are SGDLS and YYNGEE. The length of the CDR3 is 15 residues. In nucleotides, the CDR3 is TGTGCCAGCAGCTCTTCGGGACTCCGCTCCTACGAGCAGTACTTC. Residues: CASSSSGLRSYEQYF.

A remark on this clone: Other DNA sequences from this sample encode an identical CDR3 as well. This chain links TRBV9 with TRBJ2-2; D perhaps matches TRBD1 (5 bases). The CDR3 contains 13 residues. V dropped 1 base and J dropped 5 bases, with 6 bases sitting between them. Germline V CDR1 and CDR2: SGDLS, YYNGEE. This CDR3 reads CASSVQGTGELFF. In DNA, the CDR3 is TGTGCCAGCAGCGTACAGGGAACCGGGGAGCTGTTTTTT.

This clone was observed a single time. The genes are TRBV5-4 and TRBJ1-4, with unresolved D. V was shortened by 5 bases and J by 1 base, with 6 bases between the two germline ends. CDR3 size: 13 residues. Germline assignment: CDR1 SGHNT and CDR2 YYREEE (reference sequence). As DNA, the CDR3 is TGTGCCAGCAGGGAGCAAACTAATGAAAAACTGTTTTTT. This codes for CASREQTNEKLFF.

Comment on this clone: The germline gene is not matched at one end of the junction; a read error may be the cause. The V and J genes are TRBV7-8 and TRBJ1-2; weak D call: TRBD1 (6 bases). The CDR3 covers 14 residues. Germline assignment: CDR1 SGHVS and CDR2 FQNEAQ. The CDR3 DNA reads as TGTGCCAGCAGCTTAGAACGAGGTGGACAGCCCGTGGCCTTC. Residues: CASSLERGGQPVAF.

The chain carries TRBV29-1 and TRBJ2-1; tentatively, D is TRBD2 (6 bases). Trimming removed 5 bases at V and 7 bases at J, with 18 bases between. Germline V lookup: CDR1 SQVTM, CDR2 ANQGSEA. The CDR3 is made up of 14 amino acids. The CDR3, as DNA: TGCAGCGTTCACACGGGGCTAGCGACGAATGAGCAGTTCTTC. It translates to CSVHTGLATNEQFF.

The chain joins TRBV28 to TRBJ2-5, with D uncertain. Germline CDR1 reads MDHEN; CDR2 reads SYDVKM. This CDR3 spans 14 amino acids. V was pared by 3 bases and J by 5 bases, with 13 bases between. CDR3 DNA sequence: TGTGCCAGCAGTTTGTTACTGGGCTTTGAGACCCAGTACTTC. Protein sequence: CASSLLLGFETQYF.

The chain has TRBV28 and TRBJ2-7; 8 positions match TRBD2. Germline CDR1 reads MDHEN; CDR2 reads SYDVKM. V dropped 4 bases and J dropped 7; count of bases not matched to a gene: 6. CDR3 length: 13 residues. CDR3 nucleotide sequence: TGTGCCAGCAGTTCCGGGAGGGTTCGGGAGCAGTACTTC. Its protein is CASSSGRVREQYF.

The CDR3 loop is CAKGVTGAGRDEQFF. The DNA for the CDR3 is TGTGCCAAGGGAGTAACGGGGGCCGGGAGGGATGAGCAGTTCTTC. This chain uses TRBV6-5 with TRBJ2-1; 8 bases match TRBD2. From germline, CDR1 is MNHEY and CDR2 SVGAGI. The CDR3 covers 15 residues. J lost 8 bases, V lost 10 bases, and 16 bases had no gene match.

CDR3 nucleotides: TGCGCCAGCAGCCAAGTGGTGGGATGGGCCAACGTCCTGACTTTC. Protein product: CASSQVVGWANVLTF. The V and J genes are TRBV4-1 and TRBJ2-6, with D hard to call. The CDR3 runs 15 residues. Trimming stripped 1 base from V and 5 bases from J, with 9 bases between. Germline values: CDR1 MGHRA, CDR2 YSYEKL.